Described below is a single TCR beta chain sequence and its context. The table lists this clonotype with a few counts. There is no known antigen for this receptor. Per-nucleotide qualities are absent, and no much larger clonotype sits a single base away. Every donor was a healthy Caucasian. Three pairs of female monozygotic twins, all aged about 18 to 30 years, were included in the twin cohort. Positive isolation kits from Invitrogen were used to isolate the CD4+ and CD8+ T cell populations. These data originate in a study of identical twins (TCRdb year 2016). As for the study more broadly: To test whether fetal clonotypes persist, this study deep-sequenced TCR alpha and beta repertoires from monozygotic twins, from unrelated adults of various ages, and from cord blood. Replicate twin experiments were performed at different times using different library preparation protocols to rule out contamination. Summary of the overall study and its limitations: In monozygotic twins, out-of-frame TCR alpha sharing was systematically underestimated by recombination models, although the models agreed with sharing between unrelated individuals. A weaker excess of twin sharing was found in beta out-of-frame sequences because the signal-to-noise ratio was lowered by fewer shared sequences. Compared with coincidental sharing between unrelated individuals, an excess of low generation-probability sequences was observed among out-of-frame TCR alpha sequences shared between twins. Invariant T cells such as MAIT and iNKT could partly confound zero-insertion analyses, though diverse VJ usage argued against this for most clonotypes. Fewer insertions were carried by abundant cord blood beta clonotypes, a similar but weaker trend appeared in young adult naive repertoires, and no such trend appeared in memory repertoires. Because the same donors could not be followed over many years, the conclusions relied on cross-sectional statistical analysis.

The V end loses 6 bases and the J end loses 4 bases, and a stretch of 12 bases separates them. Counted from cysteine to phenylalanine, this CDR3 has 12 amino acids. The sequence is cut down to CDR3 DNA, 36 bases in frame from base 1. CDR1 and CDR2 are drawn from the germline V gene (reference sequence): DFQATT, SNEGSKA. To prepare the library, 5' RACE was applied. The instrument was an Illumina HiSeq 2000. Template switching added a universal primer binding site, and the final cDNA carried a unique molecular identifier that allowed TCR cDNA molecules to be counted accurately. Specific primers in the conserved constant-segment region were used to synthesize first-strand cDNA for TCR alpha and beta chains. To control for contamination, each cDNA library was double barcoded with a SMART-Mk sample barcode plus Illumina barcodes. TruSeq adapter sequences and Illumina sample barcodes were added in two successive PCR steps. The TCR alpha and beta cDNA libraries were sequenced on the Illumina HiSeq platform using custom primers. In the paper's pipeline: Unique molecular identifiers were extracted from raw reads with MiGEC, and CDR3 positions were determined with MiXCR. Recombination models were inferred per individual with the repgenHMM and IGoR tools using an EM algorithm. Shared clonotypes were analyzed with the tcR package in R, and sharing was normalized by the product of cloneset sizes. Out-of-frame nonproductive sequences were analyzed to study raw recombination free of thymic and clonal selection effects. TCRdb handled the public reads itself, with Q25 trimming in fastp and clone calling in MiXCR, and kept productive beta chains. All rows with the same CDR3 protein become a single entry with the most common DNA and genes. The V and J calls reflect TCRdb's pipeline rather than the authors' work. This sample gives 500,000 to 550,000 distinct CDR3 sequences in total; about 20% of them show up just once. 0.91% of the sample comes from the top ten.

The same data also went into a second study, on T cells expressing NK-cell markers. The second investigation adds: TCR beta-chain repertoires were profiled in sorted CD3+CD56+NKG2C+, CD3+CD56+NKG2C- and CD3+CD56-NKG2C+ T-cell subsets from seven or eight donors. Seven of the eight sequenced donors were HCMV-seropositive and one was HCMV-seronegative. In several experiments an anti-gammadeltaTCR antibody was added to restrict sorting to alphabetaTCR-expressing T cells. In six donors, the dominant CD3+CD56+NKG2C+ clonotypes ranked among the top 10 CD8+ clonotypes, making up roughly 1.0-7.0% of CD8+ T cells. Those dominant clonotypes were again the most abundant among CD3+CD56-NKG2C+ cells in a handful of donors, at about 28.3-60.1%. Whether the expanded NKG2C-expressing T cell clones were specific for HCMV antigens remained unclear. The study sequenced eight donors, all healthy volunteers chosen at random: three men and five women. A commercial ELISA kit detecting HCMV-specific IgG in serum was used to determine HCMV serostatus. MIGEC was used to demultiplex reads and group reads by UMI, and MiTCR was used to assemble and quantify clonotypes. To exclude erroneous sequences, only TCR cDNA sequences supported by at least two reads were retained. Downstream repertoire analysis used the tcR package, and clonotypes were matched across fractions by CDR3 nucleotide sequence plus V segment. VDJmatch was used to annotate antigen specificity against VDJdb, with one amino acid substitution in CDR3 allowed.

Sequencing was performed on CD4+ T cells sorted from blood. This TCR derives from a woman younger than 35 in good health. The chain couples TRBV20-1 to TRBJ1-2, with a weak D call of TRBD1 (6 bases match). The CDR3 in this case is CSALRDTYGYTF. The nucleotides read TGCAGTGCCTTACGGGACACCTATGGCTACACCTTC.